This TCR beta chain was found in a study of blood T cells in healthy people across ages. Sample-barcoded 5' priming and a J-beta primer mix drove a second PCR of about 6 to 11 cycles. TCRdb processed the 5' RACE reads anew with MiXCR; each CDR3 protein has one entry. The sample has around 1,700,000 distinct CDR3 sequences, 28% seen once. CDR1 is SNHLY and CDR2 is FYNNEI in the germline V gene. The CDR3 has 14 residues. The V end was cut by 3 bases, the J end by 5 bases, with 13 bases between. The V call is TRBV2, the J call TRBJ1-1; D perhaps matches TRBD1 (5 bases). The sequenced sample consisted of blood. The origin of this receptor is a woman aged 25 to 45 in good health. CDR3 DNA: TGTGCCAGCAGTGAGCGGGGGGAGGGGACTGAAGCTTTCTTT. Amino acid sequence: CASSERGEGTEAFF.